Listed below are T cell receptor beta chains from one sample, sequenced in a study of blood T cell repertoires in COVID-19. Some clones are missing from TCRdb's copy, which holds only in-frame ones; the method was immunoSEQ multiplex PCR. The sample lists some 300,000 clones; roughly 91% were seen once. Sequences were obtained from peripheral blood. The receptors come from a woman aged 30 to 39 with COVID-19, enrolled during active disease. Both conserved end residues are part of each CDR3. The order of the fields is V gene, CDR3 length, D gene, clone size, J gene, CDR3 DNA, CDR3 protein. The D gene is left open where the match is weak. Clone size is shown for a subset of rows, as once, few, many or a class of expanded clone.

v_gene: TRBV21-1; len: 14; d_gene: -; abundance: -; j_gene: TRBJ1-1; CDR3nt: TGTGCCAGCAGCAAAGGGGAGGACATTACTGAAGCTTTCTTT; CDR3aa: CASSKGEDITEAFF
v_gene: TRBV2; len: 14; d_gene: -; abundance: -; j_gene: TRBJ1-5; CDR3nt: TGTGCCAGCAAGGAGGGAGAAGCTGGTCAGCCCCAGCATTTT; CDR3aa: CASKEGEAGQPQHF
v_gene: TRBV11-2; len: 17; d_gene: TRBD1; abundance: -; j_gene: TRBJ2-2; CDR3nt: TGTGCCAGCAGCTTAGCCCCGGGACAGGGCGACCCCGGGGAGCTGTTTTTT; CDR3aa: CASSLAPGQGDPGELFF
v_gene: TRBV12-3/TRBV12-4; len: 13; d_gene: -; abundance: -; j_gene: TRBJ1-5; CDR3nt: TGTGCCAGCAGAACAGGCGAGAATCAGCCCCAGCATTTT; CDR3aa: CASRTGENQPQHF
v_gene: TRBV27; len: 16; d_gene: -; abundance: once; j_gene: TRBJ2-5; CDR3nt: TGTGCCAGCAGTTTATCGCCGGAGGGGGCACGAGAGACCCAGTACTTC; CDR3aa: CASSLSPEGARETQYF
v_gene: TRBV6-2/TRBV6-3; len: 16; d_gene: -; abundance: -; j_gene: TRBJ2-6; CDR3nt: TGTGCCAGCAGTTACGGCCGAAGCTCTGGGGCCAACGTCCTGACTTTC; CDR3aa: CASSYGRSSGANVLTF
v_gene: TRBV27; len: 14; d_gene: TRBD1; abundance: -; j_gene: TRBJ1-1; CDR3nt: TGTGCCAGCAGTTCGACAGGGGGGAACACTGAAGCTTTCTTT; CDR3aa: CASSSTGGNTEAFF
v_gene: TRBV28; len: 13; d_gene: -; abundance: -; j_gene: TRBJ1-3; CDR3nt: TGTGCCAGCAGTGAGGTCACTGGAAACACCATATATTTT; CDR3aa: CASSEVTGNTIYF
v_gene: TRBV29-1; len: 14; d_gene: -; abundance: -; j_gene: TRBJ1-1; CDR3nt: TGCAGCGTTGAGGGGGGGGACCCCGGACCTGAAGCTTTCTTT; CDR3aa: CSVEGGDPGPEAFF
v_gene: TRBV7-2; len: 13; d_gene: TRBD1; abundance: -; j_gene: TRBJ1-2; CDR3nt: TGTGCCAGCAGCTTAGCAACAGGGGATGGCTACACCTTC; CDR3aa: CASSLATGDGYTF